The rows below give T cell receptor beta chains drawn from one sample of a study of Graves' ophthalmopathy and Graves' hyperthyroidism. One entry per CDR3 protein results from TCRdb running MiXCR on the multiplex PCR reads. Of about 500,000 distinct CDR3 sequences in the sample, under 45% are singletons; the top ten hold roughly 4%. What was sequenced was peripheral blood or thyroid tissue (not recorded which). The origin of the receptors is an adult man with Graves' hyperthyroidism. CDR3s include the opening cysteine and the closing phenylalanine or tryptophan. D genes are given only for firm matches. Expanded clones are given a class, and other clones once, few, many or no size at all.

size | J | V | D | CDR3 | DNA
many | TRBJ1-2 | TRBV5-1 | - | CASSPGYGDSYTF | TGCGCCAGCAGCCCCGGTTATGGGGACAGCTACACCTTC
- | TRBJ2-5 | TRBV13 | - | CASSMGTQYF | TGTGCCAGCAGCATGGGGACCCAGTACTTC
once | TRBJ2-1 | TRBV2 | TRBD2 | CASSDWREYNEQFF | TGTGCCAGCAGTGATTGGCGGGAGTACAATGAGCAGTTCTTC
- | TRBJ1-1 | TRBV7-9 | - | CASSLHVQNTEAFF | TGTGCCAGCAGCTTACATGTGCAGAACACTGAAGCTTTCTTT
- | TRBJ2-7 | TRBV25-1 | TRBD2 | CASSSTSGSIGNEQYF | TGTGCCAGCAGCTCAACCAGCGGGAGTATAGGCAATGAGCAGTACTTC
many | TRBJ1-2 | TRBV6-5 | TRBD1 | CASSYGNSGTGLYGYTF | TGTGCCAGCAGTTACGGTAACTCCGGGACAGGCCTCTATGGCTACACCTTC
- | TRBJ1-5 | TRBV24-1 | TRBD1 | CATGGTGGNQPQHF | TGTGCCACCGGGGGAACAGGGGGGAATCAGCCCCAGCATTTT
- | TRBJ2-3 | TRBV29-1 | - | CSAGGGPTDTQYF | TGCAGCGCCGGAGGTGGGCCCACAGATACGCAGTATTTT
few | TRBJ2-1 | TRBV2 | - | CASSEVSGRGEQFF | TGTGCCAGCAGTGAGGTTTCGGGTCGTGGTGAGCAGTTCTTC
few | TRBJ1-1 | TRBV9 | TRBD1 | CASSVPGDSLNTEDFF | TGTGCCAGCAGCGTACCCGGGGACAGCTTGAACACTGAAGATTTCTTT
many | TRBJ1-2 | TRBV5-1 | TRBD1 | CASSLAGVRTGENYGYTF | TGCGCCAGCAGCTTGGCCGGGGTCAGGACAGGCGAAAACTATGGCTACACCTTC
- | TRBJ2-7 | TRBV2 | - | CASSPEGEQYF | TGTGCCAGCAGCCCCGAGGGCGAGCAGTACTTC
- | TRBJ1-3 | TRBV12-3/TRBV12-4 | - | CASSGWESSGNTIYF | TGTGCCAGCAGTGGATGGGAGAGCTCTGGAAACACCATATATTTT
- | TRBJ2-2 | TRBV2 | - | CASTWENTGELFF | TGTGCCAGCACGTGGGAGAACACCGGGGAGCTGTTTTTT
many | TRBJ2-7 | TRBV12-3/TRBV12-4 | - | CASSPSGDISYEQYF | TGTGCCAGCAGCCCCTCAGGGGATATCTCCTACGAGCAGTACTTC
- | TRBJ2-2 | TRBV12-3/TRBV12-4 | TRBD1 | CASNRGQGAGGELFF | TGTGCCAGCAATCGGGGACAGGGGGCCGGCGGGGAGCTGTTTTTT
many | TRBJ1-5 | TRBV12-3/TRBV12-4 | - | CASSLGGEYQPQHF | TGTGCCAGCAGTTTAGGAGGGGAATATCAGCCCCAGCATTTT
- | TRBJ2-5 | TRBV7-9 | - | CASSPGIGVRETQYF | TGTGCCAGCAGCCCGGGGATTGGGGTGCGCGAGACCCAGTACTTC
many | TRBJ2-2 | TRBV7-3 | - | CASSLNRNTGELFF | TGTGCCAGCAGCTTAAACAGGAACACCGGGGAGCTGTTTTTT
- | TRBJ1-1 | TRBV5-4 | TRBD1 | CVSSTRQGSSTEAFF | TGTGTCAGCAGCACCCGACAGGGGAGTTCCACTGAAGCTTTCTTT
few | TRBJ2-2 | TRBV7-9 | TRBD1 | CASSPYRGRGTGELFF | TGTGCCAGCAGCCCCTACAGGGGGCGCGGCACCGGGGAGCTGTTTTTT
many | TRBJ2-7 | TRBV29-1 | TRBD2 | CSVIAGSAYEQYF | TGCAGCGTAATAGCGGGGTCGGCCTACGAGCAGTACTTC
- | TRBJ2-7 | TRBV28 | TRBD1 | CASSPTGGTHYEQYF | TGTGCCAGCAGTCCGACAGGGGGTACCCACTACGAGCAGTACTTC
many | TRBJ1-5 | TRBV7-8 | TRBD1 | CASSLVIGTVYQPQHF | TGTGCCAGCAGCTTAGTCATTGGGACAGTTTATCAGCCCCAGCATTTT
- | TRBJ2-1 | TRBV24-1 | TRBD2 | CATSDRLAGKVDEQFF | TGTGCCACCAGTGACCGTCTAGCGGGGAAGGTGGATGAGCAGTTCTTC